This T cell receptor beta chain was sequenced in a study of blood T cell repertoires in COVID-19. Study overall: There were acute and convalescent COVID-19 samples, and they came from the United States, Italy and Spain. Sample material is recorded as cDNA or gDNA derived from T cells, B-cell-depleted T cells, or PBMCs.

The V segment lost 5 bases and the J segment 5 bases; nucleotides outside the gene matches: 18. CDR3 length equals 18 residues. The germline CDR1 and CDR2 sequences are SGHAT and FQNNGV. Original data processing: Nucleated cell counts were estimated from reference gene primer amplification. The assay was immunoSEQ multiplex PCR, and TCRdb's table has in-frame clones only and misses some. That table furnishes V, J and clone size, whereas the DNA furnished D and trimming. Of around 260,000 clones listed, approximately 86% were seen once; the top ten hold roughly 5%. The sequenced sample was peripheral blood. This TCR was sampled from a woman aged 60-75 years with COVID-19, enrolled during active disease. The chain carries TRBV11-2 and TRBJ2-7; 10 positions agree with TRBD2. DNA for the CDR3: TGTGCCAGCAGCCCTCTCCGGTGGGGGACTAGCGATGCCCACGAGCAGTACTTC. Translating gives CASSPLRWGTSDAHEQYF.